Given below is one T cell receptor (beta chain) in context. The target of this receptor is not known. No base quality information exists; no much larger clone differs at one position. The immunoSEQ Assay, a bias-controlled multiplex PCR, was used to amplify TCRbeta CDR3 regions from genomic DNA. In the authors' own workflow: The number of nucleated cells in each sample was estimated from the amplification of reference gene primers within the assay. To quantify the absolute abundance of each unique TCRbeta CDR3 rearrangement, sequence reads were collapsed and filtered. For each sample, productive Simpson clonality was calculated as the square root of Simpson's diversity index over productive rearrangements. The clones in this table, taken by TCRdb from immuneACCESS, are in-frame only. Not every clone is retained; where verified, under half of the shortfall comes from an unresolved V gene, and the cause of the rest is unknown. V and J calls and clone size are those listed in that table; D and trimming were worked out from the DNA. For this sample there are some 150,000 clones; around 87% appear just once. About 4.2% of the sample belongs to the ten largest clones.

The collaborating institutions used their own protocols to collect whole blood in K2EDTA tubes. For TCRbeta analysis, collaborators shipped samples as frozen whole blood, isolated PBMCs, or DNA extracted from either of those sample types. Germline trimming amounts to 1 base on V and 5 bases on J, with 9 as the count of junction bases outside the gene matches. The CDR3 measures 16 amino acids from cysteine to phenylalanine. The CDR3 DNA has 48 bases and is translated from base 1. Based on the germline V gene, the CDR1 and CDR2 sequences are SGHVS and FQNEAQ. This specimen belongs to a study of blood T cell repertoires in COVID-19 (dated by TCRdb to 2020 to 2021). General notes on the study: Samples covering the acute and convalescent phases of COVID-19 were provided by collaborators in the United States, Italy and Spain. The material from the prospective study consisted of cDNA or gDNA derived from T cells, B-cell-depleted T cells, or PBMCs. The dataset comprised deeply sampled blood TCRbeta repertoires from subjects exposed to, actively infected with, or recovered from COVID-19. The repertoires were made available in a free public database intended to serve as a resource for research on the immune response to SARS-CoV-2. Samples were obtained from the ongoing ImmuneRACE study (first 160 participants) and from 1,200 or so subjects provided by 6 global collaborators. Sample metadata almost always included a de-identified subject ID, COVID-19 status, age in years and sex. Where HLA class I and class II types were available, the types were taken from metadata supplied by the sample provider, not from assay-based typing.

What the study reported, not specific to this receptor: The quantity of clinical and demographic metadata differed by source and by participant and was supplied without curation.

The rearrangement joined TRBV7-8 to TRBJ2-7; 9 bases in the middle match TRBD1. The clonotype comes from a woman aged 60-75 years with active or convalescent COVID-19. Sequenced sample: peripheral blood. This receptor has the CDR3 CASSLGDRAQRNEQYF. The bases read TGTGCCAGCAGCTTAGGGGACAGGGCCCAGCGAAACGAGCAGTACTTC. With the rest looked up from the reference TRBV7-8 and TRBJ2-7 genes rather than sequenced, the full variable domain is GAGVSQSPRYKVAKRGQDVALRCDPISGHVSLFWYQQALGQGPEFLTYFQNEAQLDKSGLPSDRFFAERPEGSVSTLKIQRTQQEDSAVYLCASSLGDRAQRNEQYFGPGTRLTVT.